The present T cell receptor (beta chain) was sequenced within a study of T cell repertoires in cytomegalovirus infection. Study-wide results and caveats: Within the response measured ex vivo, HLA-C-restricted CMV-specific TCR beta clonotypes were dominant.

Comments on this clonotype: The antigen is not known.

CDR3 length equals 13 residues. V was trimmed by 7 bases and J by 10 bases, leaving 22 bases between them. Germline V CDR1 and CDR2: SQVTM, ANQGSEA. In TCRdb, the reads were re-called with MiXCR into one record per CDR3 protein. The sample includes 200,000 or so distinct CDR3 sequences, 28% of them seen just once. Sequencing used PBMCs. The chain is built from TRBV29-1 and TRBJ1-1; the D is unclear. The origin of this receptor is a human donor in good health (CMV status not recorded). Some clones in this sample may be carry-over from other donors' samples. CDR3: CSATPGQLNRAFF. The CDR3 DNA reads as TGCAGCGCCACACCCGGGCAGCTAAATAGAGCTTTCTTT. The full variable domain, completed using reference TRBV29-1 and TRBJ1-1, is SAVISQKPSRDICQRGTSLTIQCQVDSQVTMMFWYRQQPGQSLTLIATANQGSEATYESGFVIDKFPISRPNLTFSTLTVSNMSPEDSSIYLCSATPGQLNRAFFGQGTRLTVV.